Below, 27 T cell receptor beta chains from the same sample are listed, as sequenced in a study of blood T cell repertoires in COVID-19. TCRdb keeps only in-frame clones here, not all; method: immunoSEQ multiplex PCR. The table shows around 80,000 clones, with over 65% occurring only once. Material for sequencing was peripheral blood. The receptor source for this set is a man aged 50-59 years with active or convalescent COVID-19.

This clone was recorded only once. This sample includes further DNA sequences coding for the same CDR3. This chain's CDR3 is CASAGLAGGDTQYF. DNA of the CDR3: TGTGCCAGTGCGGGACTAGCGGGGGGAGATACGCAGTATTTT. V is TRBV19 and J is TRBJ2-3; 15 bases fit TRBD2. The J segment lost 5 bases and the V segment lost 8 bases, leaving 2 bases of the junction unmatched. The length of the CDR3 is 14 residues. Germline CDR1 is LNHDA and CDR2 is SQIVND (reference sequence).

The genes are TRBV5-3 and TRBJ2-5; possibly TRBD2 for D (6 bases). TRBV5-3 is an ORF for which the function is uncertain. CDR3 size: 16 residues. Between the trimmed V and J ends, which lost 1 base and 5 bases, there was a span of 18 bases. CDR3 region: CARSLCGERQWETQYF. The CDR3 nucleotides are TGTGCCAGAAGCTTGTGCGGGGAGAGACAGTGGGAGACCCAGTACTTC.

This chain uses TRBV27 with TRBJ2-7, with 7 nucleotides matching TRBD1. The J segment lost 4 bases and the V segment lost 6 bases, leaving 9 bases of the junction unmatched. Germline CDR1 MNHEY, CDR2 SMNVEV (reference sequence). The CDR3 sequence is 14 residues long. The CDR3 protein is CASSLNRGGYEQYF. CDR3 in DNA: TGTGCCAGCAGCCTCAACAGGGGTGGGTACGAGCAGTACTTC.

The chain employs TRBV11-1 and TRBJ2-3; the match to TRBD2 covers 13 bases. With 5 bases clipped from V and 2 bases from J, the junction kept 4 bases outside the gene matches. The length of the CDR3 is 16 residues. Per the germline V gene, CDR1 is SGHAT and CDR2 is FQDESV (reference sequence). CDR3 sequence (DNA): TGTGCCAGCAGCGAAGGACTAGCGGGGGACACAGATACGCAGTATTTT. This encodes CASSEGLAGDTDTQYF.

J is TRBJ1-6 and V is TRBV6-5; tentatively, D is TRBD1 (5 bases). The V end was cut by 7 bases, the J end by 9 bases, with 13 bases between. The CDR3 totals 13 residues. Germline V gene data show CDR1 as MNHEY and CDR2 as SVGAGI. The CDR3 nucleotides read TGTGCCAGCAAGGCAGGGCTTTCTTCACCCCTCCACTTT. Encoded protein: CASKAGLSSPLHF.

The chain has TRBV5-1 and TRBJ1-2, with D possibly matching TRBD1 (5 bases). Trimming cost V 4 bases and J 3 bases, with 13 bases left between them. The CDR3 has 14 amino acids. The V gene's germline CDR1 is SGHRS and CDR2 YFSETQ. The CDR3 nucleotides are TGCGCCAGCAGCCCTGGACTAGGGGACTATGGCTACACCTTC. It specifies CASSPGLGDYGYTF.

The gene calls are TRBV19 and TRBJ1-4, with D possibly TRBD1 on 5 matching bases. The CDR3 has 14 residues. Germline V CDR1 and CDR2: LNHDA, SQIVND (reference sequence). V was pared by 9 bases and J by 4 bases, with 15 bases between. The CDR3, as DNA: TGTGCCAGCAAAATGGGGCAGAGTAATGAAAAACTGTTTTTT. It is translated as CASKMGQSNEKLFF.

The chain couples TRBV5-8 to TRBJ2-7, with a weak D call TRBD2 (7 bases). CDR3 length: 16 amino acids. In germline, CDR1 is SGHTS, CDR2 YDEGEE. The V end lost 2 bases, the J end lost 3 bases, and 18 bases lay between the germline ends. CDR3 DNA: TGTGCCAGCAGCTTTTTTGGGGGGGGCCTTGGCTACGAGCAGTACTTC. This translates into CASSFFGGGLGYEQYF.

This clone occurred a few times. The chain links TRBV4-1 to TRBJ2-6; weak D call: TRBD2 (6 bases). The CDR3 length is 18 residues. V was cut by 8 bases and J by 0 bases, with 20 bases left in between. The germline gives CDR1 MGHRA, CDR2 YSYEKL. The chain's CDR3 is CASRLRDGVFSGANVLTF. Here the CDR3 DNA reads TGCGCCAGCCGGCTGCGGGACGGGGTCTTCTCTGGGGCCAACGTCCTGACTTTC.

This sequence joins TRBV7-7 and TRBJ2-5, with D possibly TRBD1 on 7 matching bases. V shed 5 bases and J shed 5 bases, with 18 bases lying between them. Germline CDR1 and CDR2: SSHAT and FNYEAQ (reference sequence). The CDR3 runs to 15 residues. CDR3 bases: TGTGCCAGCAGCCATAGCGGACAGGAGGCCGAGACCCAGTACTTC. Translating gives CASSHSGQEAETQYF.

The CDR3 nucleotides read TGTGCCAGCAGTTACCTCGGGACAGGGCACTACGAGCAGTACTTC. As protein: CASSYLGTGHYEQYF. The chain uses TRBV6-5 and TRBJ2-7; 9 nucleotides match TRBD1. V lost 2 bases and J lost 3; bases outside the gene matches: 5. The CDR3 sequence is 15 residues long. CDR1 MNHEY and CDR2 SVGAGI come from the germline V gene.

V is TRBV3-1 (or the pseudogene TRBV3-2) and J is TRBJ2-2; TRBD1 matches at 7 bases. With V trimmed by 5 bases and J by 3 bases, 6 bases remained unmatched. The CDR3 length is 15 residues. Germline assignment: CDR1 LGHDT and CDR2 YNNKEL (reference sequence). The CDR3 loop is CASSGDRAHTGELFF. The CDR3 DNA follows: TGTGCCAGCAGCGGCGACAGGGCACACACCGGGGAGCTGTTTTTT.

This chain links TRBV12-3 or TRBV12-4 with TRBJ1-2; D ambiguous. This CDR3 spans 12 amino acids. The V end was cut by 2 bases, the J end by 7 bases, with 8 bases between. The CDR3 loop reads CASSLSGGGYTF. The DNA of the CDR3 is TGTGCCAGCAGTTTATCCGGCGGTGGCTACACCTTC.

On this clone: Sequence at one end of the junction differs from germline and may be a read error. The V and J genes are TRBV7-3 and TRBJ2-1, with TRBD2 matching 9 bases. The V gene's germline CDR1 is SGHTA and CDR2 FQGTGA. This CDR3 region has 17 residues. The CDR3 DNA reads TGCGCCAGCAGCTTAAACGTGGTGCGGGGGGGCGTCAATGAGCAGTTCTTC. This encodes CASSLNVVRGGVNEQFF.

The chain joins TRBV10-2 to TRBJ2-1, with TRBD2 identical over 10 bases. Germline loops: CDR1 WSHSY, CDR2 SAAADI. This CDR3 has 14 amino acids. With V trimmed by 6 bases and J by 10 bases, 9 bases remained unmatched. The CDR3 DNA follows: TGCGCCAGCAGGTCGGGACTAGCGACCCCCGAGCAGTTCTTC. Translating it yields CASRSGLATPEQFF.

This clone was picked up one time. The chain carries TRBV19 and TRBJ2-6, with a weak D call TRBD2 (7 bases). Germline-derived CDR1 and CDR2 are LNHDA and SQIVND (reference sequence). V was pared by 1 base and J by 2 bases, with 9 bases between. The CDR3 is made up of 16 amino acids. CDR3 nucleotides: TGTGCCAGTAGTATAGGAGGGGGGGCTGGGGCCAACGTCCTGACTTTC. Translating gives CASSIGGGAGANVLTF.

The chain links TRBV19 to TRBJ2-3; TRBD2 matches 7 bases. The CDR3 totals 14 residues. Germline values: CDR1 LNHDA, CDR2 SQIVND (reference sequence). V gave up 5 bases and J gave up 5 bases; unmatched junction bases: 7. The CDR3 sequence: CASSYSRGKDTQYF. The CDR3 DNA sequence: TGTGCCAGTAGTTATTCGCGGGGGAAAGATACGCAGTATTTT.

The J gene is TRBJ2-7, the V gene TRBV9; D ambiguous. Germline values: CDR1 SGDLS, CDR2 YYNGEE. The length of the CDR3 is 13 residues. Trimming removed 2 bases from V and 0 bases from J, with 6 bases in between. Here the CDR3 DNA reads TGTGCCAGCAGCGTCACTGACTCCTACGAGCAGTACTTC. Residues: CASSVTDSYEQYF.

The chain couples TRBV27 to TRBJ1-4, with D possibly being TRBD1 (6 bases). Germline V CDR1 and CDR2: MNHEY, SMNVEV (reference sequence). CDR3 size: 14 residues. The ends were cut back, 3 bases at V and 9 bases at J, with 14 bases in the middle. The CDR3 sequence is CASSFGGGRKKLFF. The CDR3 coding sequence is TGTGCCAGCAGTTTTGGGGGGGGCAGGAAAAAACTGTTTTTT.

CDR3 protein: CASSLRDRVDSGGATSTDTQYF. The CDR3 DNA follows: TGTGCCAGCAGCTTAAGGGACAGGGTGGATAGCGGGGGGGCCACAAGCACAGATACGCAGTATTTT. V gene TRBV7-3 combines with J gene TRBJ2-3, with 11 bases lining up with TRBD2. Unmatched junction bases numbered 18, after V lost 1 base and J lost 0 bases. This CDR3 region has 22 residues. Germline V gene sequence: CDR1 SGHTA, CDR2 FQGTGA.

The rearrangement joins TRBV27 to TRBJ2-3; tentatively, D is TRBD1 (6 bases). Germline CDR1 and CDR2: MNHEY and SMNVEV (reference sequence). This CDR3 region has 13 residues. Trimming took off 6 bases at V and 5 bases at J, with 12 bases between the two ends. In nucleotides, the CDR3 is TGTGCCAGCAGGCTGGACAGCTTAGATACGCAGTATTTT. Its protein product is CASRLDSLDTQYF.

The CDR3, as DNA: TGTGCCAGCACCCTCCTGGGGGGGAACTCCTACGAGCAGTACTTC. Translation gives CASTLLGGNSYEQYF. The gene calls are TRBV5-8 and TRBJ2-7, with 7 bases matching TRBD2. This CDR3 contains 15 residues. CDR1 is SGHTS, CDR2 YDEGEE, per germline. Germline trimming cut 6 bases from V and 0 bases from J; bases unmatched to any gene: 9.

The chain links TRBV5-6 to TRBJ1-5, with unresolved D. With 0 bases removed from V and 6 bases from J, the gap between germline ends came to 10 bases. Per the germline V gene, CDR1 is SGHDT and CDR2 is YYEEEE. This CDR3 has 14 residues. The CDR3 spells CASSLGRFGQPQHF. The CDR3 DNA reads TGTGCCAGCAGCTTGGGTCGGTTCGGTCAGCCCCAGCATTTT.

The genes are TRBV5-5 and TRBJ1-2, with 7 bases that match TRBD1. CDR3 length: 13 amino acids. V shed 6 bases, J shed 4 bases, and the junction held 6 bases outside the gene matches. Looked up from germline, CDR1 is SGHKS and CDR2 is YYEKEE (reference sequence). For the CDR3, the DNA is TGTGCCAGCAACCTGGGACAGCGCTATGGCTACACCTTC. Protein product: CASNLGQRYGYTF.

This clone was detected ten times or more. This rearrangement joins TRBV9 to TRBJ1-6, with a weak D call TRBD1 (5 bases). The CDR3 is 14 amino acids. Germline V gene data show CDR1 as SGDLS and CDR2 as YYNGEE. V dropped 5 bases and J dropped 11 bases, with 17 bases sitting between them. The CDR3 sequence: CASSQGAGRTPLHF. CDR3 sequence (DNA): TGTGCCAGCAGTCAAGGTGCAGGGCGGACACCCCTCCACTTT.

V is TRBV7-2 and J is TRBJ2-3; no reliable D call. This CDR3 comprises 14 residues. Germline V lookup: CDR1 SGHTA, CDR2 FQGNSA. Deletions cut 1 base from V and 1 base from J, with 6 bases between. In DNA form, the CDR3 reads TGTGCCAGCAGCTTAGGGCCAGGCACAGATACGCAGTATTTT. The encoded protein is CASSLGPGTDTQYF.

This clone has at least ten counts. The rearrangement uses TRBV13 and TRBJ2-2; 8 nucleotides align to TRBD1. CDR3 length: 17 residues. Germline CDR1 reads PRHDT; CDR2 reads FYEKMQ (reference sequence). J gave up 4 bases and V 5 bases, and 12 bases lay outside the gene matches. The CDR3 spells CASSRRTGPGGTGELFF. CDR3 bases: TGTGCCAGCAGCCGACGGACAGGGCCTGGGGGCACCGGGGAGCTGTTTTTT.